This record concerns one T cell receptor (beta chain) sequence. Its antigen is currently unknown. The protocol was immunoSEQ multiplex PCR, while the TCRdb copy is restricted to in-frame clones and leaves out a portion. The data contain about 200,000 clones, about 93% of them seen just once; the ten biggest clones take up approximately 1%. These data come from a study of T cell responses to AZD1222 COVID-19 vaccine. Points from the study as a whole: The donors showed a predominance of white British ancestry and of females, with possible underestimation of clonal diversity. At study baseline, merely six AZD1222 recipients were seropositive. Sampling captured repertoires only after the peak T cell response.

Deletions cut 4 bases from V and 5 bases from J, with 18 bases between. The CDR3 sequence is 15 residues long. The germline gives CDR1 SGDLS, CDR2 YYNGEE. The chain has TRBV9 and TRBJ1-1, with D possibly TRBD1 on 6 matching bases. The source material was peripheral blood, sampled on day 0 of MenACWY control vaccination. The TCR comes from an adult in good health. The CDR3 sequence: CASSPRTDLGTEAFF. CDR3 DNA sequence: TGTGCCAGCAGCCCACGGACAGATTTAGGTACTGAAGCTTTCTTT.